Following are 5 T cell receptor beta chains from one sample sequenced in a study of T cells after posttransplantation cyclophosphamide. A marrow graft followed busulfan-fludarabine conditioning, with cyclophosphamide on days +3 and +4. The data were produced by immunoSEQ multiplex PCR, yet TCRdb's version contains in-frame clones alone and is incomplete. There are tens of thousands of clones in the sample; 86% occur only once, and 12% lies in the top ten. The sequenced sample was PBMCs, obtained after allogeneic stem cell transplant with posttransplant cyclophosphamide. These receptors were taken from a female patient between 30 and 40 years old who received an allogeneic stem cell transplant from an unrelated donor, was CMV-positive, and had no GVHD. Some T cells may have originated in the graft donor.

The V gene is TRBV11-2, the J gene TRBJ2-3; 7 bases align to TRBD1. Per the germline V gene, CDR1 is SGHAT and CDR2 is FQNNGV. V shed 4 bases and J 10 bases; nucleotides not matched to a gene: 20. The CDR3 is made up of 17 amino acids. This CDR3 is CASSSYRDSHLGRAQYF. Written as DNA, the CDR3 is TGTGCCAGCAGCTCCTATCGGGACAGTCATTTAGGGCGGGCGCAGTATTTT.

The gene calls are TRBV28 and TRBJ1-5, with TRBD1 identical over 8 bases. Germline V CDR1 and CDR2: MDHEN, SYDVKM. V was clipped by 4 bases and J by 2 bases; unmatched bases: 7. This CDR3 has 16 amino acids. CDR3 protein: CASSSPSTGGNQPQHF. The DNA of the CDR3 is TGTGCCAGCAGTTCACCCTCGACAGGGGGCAATCAGCCCCAGCATTTT. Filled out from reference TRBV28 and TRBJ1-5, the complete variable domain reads DVKVTQSSRYLVKRTGEKVFLECVQDMDHENMFWYRQDPGLGLRLIYFSYDVKMKEKGDIPEGYSVSREKKERFSLILESASTNQTSMYLCASSSPSTGGNQPQHFGDGTRLSIL.

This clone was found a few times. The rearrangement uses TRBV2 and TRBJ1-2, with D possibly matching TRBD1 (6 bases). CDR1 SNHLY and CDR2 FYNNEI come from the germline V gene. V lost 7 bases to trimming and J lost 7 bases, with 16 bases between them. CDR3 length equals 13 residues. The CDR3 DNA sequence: TGTGCCAGCACACCGGACAGCTCTAGTGGCTACACCTTC. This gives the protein CASTPDSSSGYTF. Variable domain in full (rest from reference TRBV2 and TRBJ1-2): EPEVTQTPSHQVTQMGQEVILRCVPISNHLYFYWYRQILGQKVEFLVSFYNNEISEKSEIFDDQFSVERPDGSNFTLKIRSTKLEDSAMYFCASTPDSSSGYTFGSGTRLTVV.

CDR3: CASSQEYREETQYF. The CDR3 DNA reads TGCGCCAGCAGCCAAGAATACAGGGAAGAGACCCAGTACTTC. The chain employs TRBV4-1 and TRBJ2-5; TRBD1 might be the D (6 bases). The germline V and J ends were trimmed by 0 bases and 3 bases, with 8 bases remaining between them. There are 14 residues in the CDR3. The germline V gene has CDR1 MGHRA and CDR2 YSYEKL.

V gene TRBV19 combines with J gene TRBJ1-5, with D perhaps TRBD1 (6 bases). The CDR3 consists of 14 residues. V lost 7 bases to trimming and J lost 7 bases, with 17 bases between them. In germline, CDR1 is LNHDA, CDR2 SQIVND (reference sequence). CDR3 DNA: TGTGCCAGTAAGGTACAGGGAACGAGGCAGCCCCAGCATTTT. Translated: CASKVQGTRQPQHF.